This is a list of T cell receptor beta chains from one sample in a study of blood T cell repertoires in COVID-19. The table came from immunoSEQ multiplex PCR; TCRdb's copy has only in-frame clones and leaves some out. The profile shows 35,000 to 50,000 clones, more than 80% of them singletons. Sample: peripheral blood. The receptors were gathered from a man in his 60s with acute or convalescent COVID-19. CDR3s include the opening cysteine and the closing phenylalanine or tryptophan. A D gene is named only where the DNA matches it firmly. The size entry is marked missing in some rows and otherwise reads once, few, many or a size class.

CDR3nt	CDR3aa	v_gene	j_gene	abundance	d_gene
TGTGCCAGCAGCCGCTCCAGGGATTCGAAAGAGACCCAGTACTTC	CASSRSRDSKETQYF	TRBV9	TRBJ2-5	NA	NA
TGCAGTGCTAGTACTGGGCTGAACACTGAAGCTTTCTTT	CSASTGLNTEAFF	TRBV20-1	TRBJ1-1	few	NA
TGTGCTAGTGGTTTGCCGGGCGGGACAGGGGTCTATAATTCACCCCTCCACTTT	CASGLPGGTGVYNSPLHF	TRBV12-5	TRBJ1-6	NA	TRBD1
TGCGCCAGCAGCCGTAGTCTTCAATCCTACAATGAGCAGTTCTTC	CASSRSLQSYNEQFF	TRBV5-1	TRBJ2-1	few	NA
TGTGCCACCCAGCTTGGCGGCCCCAACTATGGCTACACCTTC	CATQLGGPNYGYTF	TRBV19	TRBJ1-2	NA	NA
TGTGCCAGCAGCCCAAGGGGGAAGACCCAGTACTTC	CASSPRGKTQYF	TRBV5-5	TRBJ2-5	NA	NA
TGTGCTCCCCGGAGGGGCGACAATGAGCAGTTCTTC	CAPRRGDNEQFF	TRBV21-1	TRBJ2-1	NA	NA
TGCGCCAGCAGCTTGGACAGGGCCAAAAACATTCAGTACTTC	CASSLDRAKNIQYF	TRBV5-1	TRBJ2-4	NA	NA
TGTGCCAGCAGTGAGGGACAGCGCAATCAGCCCCAGCATTTT	CASSEGQRNQPQHF	TRBV2	TRBJ1-5	NA	TRBD1
TGTGCCAGCAGTTACCAGATGCGGGACAGGGTGGATGAGCAGTTCTTC	CASSYQMRDRVDEQFF	TRBV27	TRBJ2-1	NA	TRBD1
TGTGCCAGCAGTTTATCGGGGGGTTCGGGCGAAAAACTGTTTTTT	CASSLSGGSGEKLFF	TRBV27	TRBJ1-4	NA	NA
TGTGCCAGCTTCCTCCCGGGACTAGCGGGAAGAGAGACCCAGTACTTC	CASFLPGLAGRETQYF	TRBV18	TRBJ2-5	NA	TRBD2
TGTGCCAGCAGTGAAGGTTTCGAGGGCTCGCAGCCCCAGCATTTT	CASSEGFEGSQPQHF	TRBV6-1	TRBJ1-5	NA	NA
TGTGCCTCGACAGGTTCTCAAGTTGGTGGGGCTTTCTTT	CASTGSQVGGAFF	TRBV10-3	TRBJ1-1	NA	NA
TGTGCCAGCAGTGAAGGGGGACTGAGCACCGGGGAGCTGTTTTTT	CASSEGGLSTGELFF	TRBV2	TRBJ2-2	NA	NA
TGCGCCAGCAGCCAAGAGGGGGGGGGAGCCTCCTACGAGCAGTACTTC	CASSQEGGGASYEQYF	TRBV4-1	TRBJ2-7	NA	TRBD2
TGTGCCAGCCAGGACAGGGCGAACACCGGGGAGCTGTTTTTT	CASQDRANTGELFF	TRBV2	TRBJ2-2	NA	TRBD1
TGTGCCAGCAGCTTTACAGGGCTTAACACTGAAGCTTTCTTT	CASSFTGLNTEAFF	TRBV11-2	TRBJ1-1	once	NA
TGTGCCAGCAGCCTAAGGCGGGGGTTTGGCTACACCTTC	CASSLRRGFGYTF	TRBV5-6	TRBJ1-2	NA	NA
TGTGCCACCAGTGATACTAGGACCGGTGGAAAACTGTTTTTT	CATSDTRTGGKLFF	TRBV24-1	TRBJ1-4	NA	NA
TGTGCCACCAGCAGAGATTCGACAGGGGGAACCTACGAGCAGTACTTC	CATSRDSTGGTYEQYF	TRBV15	TRBJ2-7	NA	TRBD1
TGTGCCAGTAGCATGGGCTTACAGAACACCGGGGAGCTGTTTTTT	CASSMGLQNTGELFF	TRBV19	TRBJ2-2	NA	NA
TGTGCCAGCAGCTGGGGGGACGGGGAAAATCAGCCCCAGCATTTT	CASSWGDGENQPQHF	TRBV5-5	TRBJ1-5	NA	NA
TGTGCCAGTAGTATAGTAGCGGGAGGCCCGAACACCGGGGAGCTGTTTTTT	CASSIVAGGPNTGELFF	TRBV19	TRBJ2-2	NA	TRBD2
TGTGCCAGCAGCTTTCGGACTGGGGAGGGGACCCAGTACTTC	CASSFRTGEGTQYF	TRBV7-8	TRBJ2-5	NA	TRBD2
TGTGCCAGCATCAAACCGGGACAGAACACTGAAGCTTTCTTT	CASIKPGQNTEAFF	TRBV28	TRBJ1-1	NA	NA
TGTGCCTGGAGTGACGCGGGGAAATATTCAGATACGCAGTATTTT	CAWSDAGKYSDTQYF	TRBV30	TRBJ2-3	NA	NA
TGTGCCAGCAGGGGGGACAGCCAAGGGTACGGCTACACCTTC	CASRGDSQGYGYTF	TRBV2	TRBJ1-2	NA	TRBD1
TGTGCTAGTGGTTTGTTGGGACAGGCCCAAGATTCACCCCTCCACTTT	CASGLLGQAQDSPLHF	TRBV12-5	TRBJ1-6	NA	TRBD1
TGTGCCAGCAGGGCGGGACTAGCGGGGTCCTACGAGCAGTACTTC	CASRAGLAGSYEQYF	TRBV6-5	TRBJ2-7	NA	TRBD2
TGTGCCAGCAGCCAAGACCAATATAATTCACCCCTCCACTTT	CASSQDQYNSPLHF	TRBV3-1/TRBV3-2	TRBJ1-6	NA	NA